The next 23 T cell receptor beta chains were all read from a single sample in a study of identical twins. From the 5' RACE reads, TCRdb called clonotypes with MiXCR, one entry per CDR3 protein. This repertoire shows under 900,000 distinct CDR3 sequences, 12% found once; its top ten account for around 1.5%. These same records also appear under a second study, on yellow fever vaccine responses in identical twins.

The sample was PBMCs. The source of these receptors is a woman aged 18-29 years in good health.

The DNA of the CDR3 is TGTGCCAGCAGCTACACCTCAGGGCTCTTGAACACTGAAGCTTTCTTT. This translates into CASSYTSGLLNTEAFF. J is TRBJ1-1 and V is TRBV7-8, with D perhaps TRBD1 (5 bases). The CDR3 loop spans 16 amino acids. V lost 4 bases, J lost 0 bases, and 15 bases lay in between. Germline V gene sequence: CDR1 SGHVS, CDR2 FQNEAQ.

This clonotype was seen repeatedly, ten times or more. The V gene is TRBV7-9, the J gene TRBJ2-1; 14 positions agree with TRBD2. V shed 5 bases and J 5 bases; nucleotides not matched to a gene: 8. The CDR3 totals 17 residues. Germline V gene data show CDR1 as SEHNR and CDR2 as FQNEAQ (reference sequence). CDR3 sequence (DNA): TGTGCCAGCAGCACGGGACTAGCGGGAGTGCAAAACAATGAGCAGTTCTTC. Translation gives CASSTGLAGVQNNEQFF.

The chain employs TRBV27 and TRBJ1-1, with D possibly TRBD1 on 6 matching bases. The V end lost 6 bases, the J end lost 1 base, and 12 bases lay between the germline ends. The CDR3 is made up of 14 amino acids. Germline CDR1 is MNHEY and CDR2 is SMNVEV (reference sequence). This chain's CDR3 is CASRTGQRNTEAFF. The CDR3 DNA reads as TGTGCCAGCAGAACCGGACAGAGGAACACTGAAGCTTTCTTT.

This clonotype has a count of ten or more. This rearrangement joins TRBV29-1 to TRBJ2-1; 10 bases match TRBD1. Germline trimming cut 4 bases from V and 6 bases from J; bases unmatched to any gene: 6. The germline V gene encodes CDR1 SQVTM and CDR2 ANQGSEA. The CDR3 loop spans 14 amino acids. This CDR3 is CSVVRTGGFNEQFF. The CDR3 nucleotides are TGCAGCGTTGTTCGGACAGGGGGATTCAATGAGCAGTTCTTC.

The V call is TRBV7-2, the J call TRBJ2-7; 8 bases match TRBD2. The CDR3 spans 15 residues. Trimming cost V 5 bases and J 4 bases; bases outside gene matches: 10. CDR1 and CDR2 (germline): SGHTA, FQGNSA. The CDR3 reads CASSTYLAGSYEQYF. CDR3 sequence (DNA): TGTGCCAGCAGCACTTACCTAGCGGGTTCTTACGAGCAGTACTTC. Looking up the rest from reference TRBV7-2 and TRBJ2-7 gives the full variable domain: GAGVSQSPSNKVTEKGKDVELRCDPISGHTALYWYRQSLGQGLEFLIYFQGNSAPDKSGLPSDRFSAERTGGSVSTLTIQRTQQEDSAVYLCASSTYLAGSYEQYFGPGTRLTVT.

The chain links TRBV18 to TRBJ1-4; D not certain. V was clipped by 3 bases and J by 8 bases, with 16 bases between them. Germline values: CDR1 KGHSH, CDR2 LQKENI. The CDR3 is made up of 15 amino acids. The DNA for the CDR3 is TGTGCCAGCTCACCGATGGACTGGAATGGGGAAAAACTGTTTTTT. Amino acids: CASSPMDWNGEKLFF.

The J gene is TRBJ2-1, the V gene TRBV9; D is possibly TRBD2 (5 bases). The CDR3 is made up of 15 amino acids. Germline values: CDR1 SGDLS, CDR2 YYNGEE. Deletions cut 2 bases from V and 3 bases from J, with 12 bases between. The CDR3 region is CASSVWGAVYNEQFF. The CDR3 nucleotides are TGTGCCAGCAGCGTCTGGGGAGCCGTCTACAATGAGCAGTTCTTC.

This clonotype showed up just a few times. J is TRBJ2-2 and V is TRBV7-8; 7 nucleotides line up with TRBD2. Germline CDR1 SGHVS, CDR2 FQNEAQ. This CDR3 has 18 amino acids. J gave up 0 bases and V 2 bases, and 9 bases lay outside the gene matches. Here the CDR3 reads CASSLTFAGEANTGELFF. The DNA of the CDR3 is TGTGCCAGCAGCTTAACTTTTGCGGGAGAGGCGAACACCGGGGAGCTGTTTTTT.

This clonotype was found many times. This chain uses TRBV6-5 with TRBJ1-4, with a weak D call TRBD1 (6 bases). The V end was cut by 6 bases, the J end by 6 bases, with 23 bases between. This CDR3 spans 17 amino acids. Germline CDR1 is MNHEY and CDR2 is SVGAGI. CDR3 sequence (DNA): TGTGCCAGCAGCTATGGGAGAAGCAGGGGAGGTGATGAAAAACTGTTTTTT. As protein: CASSYGRSRGGDEKLFF.

This clonotype was seen more than once but under ten times. The chain combines TRBV18 with TRBJ2-2, with 7 bases aligning to TRBD1. Germline loops: CDR1 KGHSH, CDR2 LQKENI. With V trimmed by 1 base and J by 1 base, 3 bases remained unmatched. This CDR3 has 16 residues. CDR3 protein: CASSPQRTGNTGELFF. The CDR3, as DNA: TGTGCCAGCTCACCACAGCGGACAGGGAACACCGGGGAGCTGTTTTTT. The full variable domain, completed using reference TRBV18 and TRBJ2-2, is NAGVMQNPRHLVRRRGQEARLRCSPMKGHSHVYWYRQLPEEGLKFMVYLQKENIIDESGMPKERFSAEFPKEGPSILRIQQVVRGDSAAYFCASSPQRTGNTGELFFGEGSRLTVL.

This chain connects TRBV5-5 to TRBJ2-5; 7 nucleotides line up with TRBD1. Trimming at V came to 0 bases and at J to 0 bases, leaving 11 bases not matched to a gene. The CDR3 consists of 18 residues. Germline loops: CDR1 SGHKS, CDR2 YYEKEE (reference sequence). The CDR3 region has the DNA TGTGCCAGCAGCTTGGGAGAAGGGGACAGTTGGTACCAAGAGACCCAGTACTTC. As protein: CASSLGEGDSWYQETQYF.

The table lists this clonotype with a few counts. This sequence joins TRBV7-3 and TRBJ2-1, with 13 bases aligning to TRBD2. V was clipped by 3 bases and J by 6 bases; unmatched bases: 5. Looked up from germline, CDR1 is SGHTA and CDR2 is FQGTGA. This CDR3 region has 16 residues. DNA of the CDR3: TGTGCCAGCAGCTTCTCCGGGACTAGCGGGACCAATGAGCAGTTCTTC. Translating gives CASSFSGTSGTNEQFF.

This clonotype has just a few counts. The chain uses TRBV20-1 and TRBJ2-3; 11 bases agree with TRBD2. This CDR3 contains 16 residues. The V segment lost 4 bases and the J segment 1 base; nucleotides outside the gene matches: 7. CDR1 and CDR2 from the germline V gene are DFQATT and SNEGSKA (reference sequence). Here the CDR3 DNA reads TGCAGTGCTACATATAGCGGGAGGGCCCGCACAGATACGCAGTATTTT. Protein product: CSATYSGRARTDTQYF.

A few counts support this clonotype. CDR3 amino acids: CASSSDSDNQPQHF. CDR3 DNA: TGTGCCAGCAGCTCCGACTCGGACAATCAGCCCCAGCATTTT. The rearrangement joins TRBV7-9 to TRBJ1-5; D uncertain. The CDR3 sequence is 14 residues long. The V end was cut by 4 bases, the J end by 3 bases, with 10 bases between. Germline CDR1 SEHNR, CDR2 FQNEAQ (reference sequence).

This clonotype was observed many times. The chain uses TRBV11-3 and TRBJ1-1, with D perhaps TRBD1 (5 bases). Germline CDR1 reads SGHNT; CDR2 reads YENEEA. Between the trimmed V and J ends, which lost 3 bases and 1 base, there was a span of 6 bases. The CDR3 has 13 residues. CDR3 sequence: CASSFDRNTEAFF. The CDR3 DNA reads as TGTGCCAGCAGCTTTGACAGGAACACTGAAGCTTTCTTT.

This clonotype has just a few counts. This chain uses TRBV24-1 with TRBJ2-1; D gene unclear. Germline assignment: CDR1 KGHDR and CDR2 SFDVKD. The CDR3 is made up of 11 amino acids. V lost 9 bases to trimming and J lost 8 bases, with 10 bases between them. The CDR3 DNA sequence: TGTGCCACCGGGATAATAGATGAGCAGTTCTTC. Translation: CATGIIDEQFF.

This chain links TRBV6-1 with TRBJ2-7; maybe TRBD1 (5 bases). CDR1 is MNHNS and CDR2 is SASEGT in the germline V gene. The CDR3 runs 14 residues. With 2 bases removed from V and 3 bases from J, the gap between germline ends came to 11 bases. The CDR3 here is CASSEQGKGYEQYV. The CDR3 DNA reads as TGTGCCAGCAGTGAACAGGGTAAGGGCTACGAGCAGTACGTC.

The V and J genes are TRBV5-6 and TRBJ2-3; D is uncertain. Trimming pared 4 bases from V and 1 base from J, leaving 16 bases between. Germline assignment: CDR1 SGHDT and CDR2 YYEEEE. The CDR3 totals 16 residues. CDR3 sequence (DNA): TGTGCCAGCAGCCATCGGGCAATAAAGGGCACAGATACGCAGTATTTT. Its protein is CASSHRAIKGTDTQYF.

In its sample, this clonotype was seen a few times. The chain employs TRBV12-3 or TRBV12-4 and TRBJ2-3; 9 nucleotides line up with TRBD2. This CDR3 is built from 14 residues. With V trimmed by 7 bases and J by 4 bases, 6 bases remained unmatched. The CDR3: CASNRGRAPDTQYF. The CDR3 DNA is TGTGCCAGCAACCGCGGGAGGGCCCCAGATACGCAGTATTTT.

This clonotype has only a few counts. This CDR3 is CASPGQVSGELFF. The CDR3 DNA follows: TGTGCCAGCCCGGGACAGGTGTCCGGGGAGCTGTTTTTT. V usage is TRBV7-6 and J usage is TRBJ2-2, with TRBD1 identical over 8 bases. The CDR3 runs to 13 residues. Germline V gene data show CDR1 as SGHVS and CDR2 as FNYEAQ. After removal of 8 bases from V and 6 bases from J, the junction contained 5 bases not matched to a gene.

The J gene is TRBJ2-5, the V gene TRBV11-2, with 7 positions matching TRBD1. The CDR3 has 13 residues. Losses at the gene ends were 4 bases for V and 4 bases for J; bases not matched to a gene: 3. Looked up from germline, CDR1 is SGHAT and CDR2 is FQNNGV. The DNA for the CDR3 is TGTGCCAGCAGCTACGACAGGGTAGAGACCCAGTACTTC. Translated, it gives CASSYDRVETQYF.

The genes are TRBV20-1 and TRBJ1-2; the D is unclear. Germline assignment: CDR1 DFQATT and CDR2 SNEGSKA (reference sequence). The ends were cut back, 0 bases at V and 1 base at J, with 6 bases in the middle. The CDR3 extends over 13 amino acids. CDR3 residues: CSARDLSNYGYTF. In nucleotides, the CDR3 is TGCAGTGCTAGAGATCTGAGTAACTATGGCTACACCTTC.

This clonotype was seen more than once but under ten times. This chain links TRBV6-5 with TRBJ2-2, with D uncertain. This CDR3 is 15 amino acids long. The V gene lost 0 bases and the J gene lost 6 bases, with 11 bases spanning the gap. Germline CDR1 MNHEY, CDR2 SVGAGI. The CDR3 sequence: CASSYSVREAGELFF. CDR3 DNA: TGTGCCAGCAGTTACTCTGTTAGGGAAGCCGGGGAGCTGTTTTTT.